The following is a T cell receptor (beta chain) sequence with its context. The germline gives CDR1 MRHNA, CDR2 SNTAGT. V was shortened by 2 bases and J by 10 bases, with 11 bases between the two germline ends. This CDR3 is 12 amino acids long. This specimen belongs to a study of blood T cell repertoires in COVID-19. Background on the study: The analysed material was cDNA or gDNA that came from T cells, B-cell-depleted T cells, or PBMCs.

Assay: immunoSEQ multiplex PCR; the TCRdb copy retains only in-frame clones and omits some. Of 200,000 to 250,000 clones in the sample, roughly nine tenths are singletons; the top ten hold 0.75% to 1%. Input material: peripheral blood. The chain couples TRBV6-4 to TRBJ1-1; D might be TRBD1 (5 bases). This TCR was sampled from a man between 60 and 70 years old with COVID-19, enrolled during active disease. CDR3 amino acids: CASSDPNRRAFF. The CDR3 bases are TGTGCCAGCAGTGACCCGAACAGGCGAGCTTTCTTT.